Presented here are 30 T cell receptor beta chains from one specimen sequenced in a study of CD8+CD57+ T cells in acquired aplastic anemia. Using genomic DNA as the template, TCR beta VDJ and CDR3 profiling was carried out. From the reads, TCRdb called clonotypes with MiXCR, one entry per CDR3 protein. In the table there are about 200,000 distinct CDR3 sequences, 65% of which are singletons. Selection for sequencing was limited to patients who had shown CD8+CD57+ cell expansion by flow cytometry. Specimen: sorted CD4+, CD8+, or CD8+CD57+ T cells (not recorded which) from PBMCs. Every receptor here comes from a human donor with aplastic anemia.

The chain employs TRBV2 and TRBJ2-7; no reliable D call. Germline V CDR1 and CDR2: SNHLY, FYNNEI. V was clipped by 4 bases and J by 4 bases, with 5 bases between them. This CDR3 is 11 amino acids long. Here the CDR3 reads CASSGKYEQYF. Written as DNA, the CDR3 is TGTGCCAGCAGTGGGAAGTACGAGCAGTACTTC. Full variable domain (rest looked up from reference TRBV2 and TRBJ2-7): EPEVTQTPSHQVTQMGQEVILRCVPISNHLYFYWYRQILGQKVEFLVSFYNNEISEKSEIFDDQFSVERPDGSNFTLKIRSTKLEDSAMYFCASSGKYEQYFGPGTRLTVT.

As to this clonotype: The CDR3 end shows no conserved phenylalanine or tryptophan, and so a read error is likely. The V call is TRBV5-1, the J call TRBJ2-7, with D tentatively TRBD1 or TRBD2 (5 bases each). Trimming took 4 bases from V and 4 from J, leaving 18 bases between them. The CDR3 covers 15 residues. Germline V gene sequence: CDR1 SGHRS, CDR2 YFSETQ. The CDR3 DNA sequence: TGCGCCAGCAGCCCTGGGGAGTATGGGGGTTACGAGCAGTACCTC. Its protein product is CASSPGEYGGYEQYL.

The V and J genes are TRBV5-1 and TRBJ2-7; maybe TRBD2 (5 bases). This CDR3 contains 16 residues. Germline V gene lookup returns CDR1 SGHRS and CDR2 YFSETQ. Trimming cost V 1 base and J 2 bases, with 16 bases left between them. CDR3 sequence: CASSLQRTQKPYEQYF. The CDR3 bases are TGCGCCAGCAGCTTGCAAAGGACTCAAAAACCCTACGAGCAGTACTTC.

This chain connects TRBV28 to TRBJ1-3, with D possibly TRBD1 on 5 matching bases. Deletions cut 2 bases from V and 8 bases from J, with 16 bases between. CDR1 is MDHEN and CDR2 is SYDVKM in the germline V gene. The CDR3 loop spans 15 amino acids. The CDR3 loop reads CASSLRIRRVDTIYF. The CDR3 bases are TGTGCCAGCAGTTTACGCATCCGCAGGGTAGACACCATATATTTT.

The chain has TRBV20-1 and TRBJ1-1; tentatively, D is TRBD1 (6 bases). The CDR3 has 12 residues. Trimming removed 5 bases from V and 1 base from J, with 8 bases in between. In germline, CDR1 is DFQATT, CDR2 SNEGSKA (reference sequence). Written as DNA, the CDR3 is TGCAGTGCTGTCAGGGGGAACACTGAAGCTTTCTTT. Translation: CSAVRGNTEAFF.

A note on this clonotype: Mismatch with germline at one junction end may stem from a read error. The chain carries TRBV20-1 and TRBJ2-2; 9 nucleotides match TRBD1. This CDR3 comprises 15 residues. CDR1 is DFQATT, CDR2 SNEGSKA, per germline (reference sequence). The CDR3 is CSARRPRGQGNEQFF. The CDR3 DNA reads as TGCAGTGCTAGGCGCCCGAGGGGACAGGGTAATGAGCAGTTTTTT.

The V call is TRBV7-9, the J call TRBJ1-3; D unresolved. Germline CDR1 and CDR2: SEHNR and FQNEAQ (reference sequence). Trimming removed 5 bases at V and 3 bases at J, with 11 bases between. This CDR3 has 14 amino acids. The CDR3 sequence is CASSPGRNGNTIYF. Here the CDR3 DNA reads TGTGCCAGCAGCCCAGGACGGAATGGAAACACCATATATTTT.

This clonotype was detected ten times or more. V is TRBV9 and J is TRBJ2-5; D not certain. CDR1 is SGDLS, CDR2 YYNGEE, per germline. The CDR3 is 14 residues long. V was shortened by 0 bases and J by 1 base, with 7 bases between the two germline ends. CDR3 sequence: CASSVVDGQETQYF. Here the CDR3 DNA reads TGTGCCAGCAGCGTAGTTGACGGCCAAGAGACCCAGTACTTC.

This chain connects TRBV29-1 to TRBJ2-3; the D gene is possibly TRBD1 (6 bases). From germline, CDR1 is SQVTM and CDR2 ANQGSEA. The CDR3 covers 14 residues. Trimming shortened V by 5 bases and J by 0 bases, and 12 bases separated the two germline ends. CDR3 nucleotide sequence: TGCAGCGTTCGAACGGACAGCAGCACAGATACGCAGTATTTT. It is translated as CSVRTDSSTDTQYF.

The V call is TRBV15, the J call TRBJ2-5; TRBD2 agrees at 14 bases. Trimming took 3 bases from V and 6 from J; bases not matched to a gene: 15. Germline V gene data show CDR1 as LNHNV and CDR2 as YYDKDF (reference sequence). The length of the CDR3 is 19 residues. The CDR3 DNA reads TGTGCCACCAGCAGCTCCAGCCCGGGACTAGCGGGGGATAAAAAGACCCAGTACTTC. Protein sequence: CATSSSSPGLAGDKKTQYF.

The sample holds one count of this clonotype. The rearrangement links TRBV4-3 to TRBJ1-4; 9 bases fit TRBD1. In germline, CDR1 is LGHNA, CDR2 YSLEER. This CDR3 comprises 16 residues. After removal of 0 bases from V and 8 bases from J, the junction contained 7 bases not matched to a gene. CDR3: CASSQDLGQGEEKLFF. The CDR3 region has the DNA TGCGCCAGCAGCCAAGATTTGGGACAGGGTGAAGAAAAACTGTTTTTT.

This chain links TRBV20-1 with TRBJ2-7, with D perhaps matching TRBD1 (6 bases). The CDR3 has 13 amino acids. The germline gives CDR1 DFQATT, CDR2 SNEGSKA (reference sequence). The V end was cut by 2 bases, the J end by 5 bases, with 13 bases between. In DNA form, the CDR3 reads TGCAGTGCTAGATTCAGGGGCTTTAACGAGCAGTACTTC. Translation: CSARFRGFNEQYF.

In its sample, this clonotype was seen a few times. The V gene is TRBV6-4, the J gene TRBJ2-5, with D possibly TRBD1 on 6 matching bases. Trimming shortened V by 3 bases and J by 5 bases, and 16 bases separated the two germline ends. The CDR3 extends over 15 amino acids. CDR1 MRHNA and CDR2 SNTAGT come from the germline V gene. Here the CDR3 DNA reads TGTGCCAGCAGTGAGTTACAGGGTCAAGCGGAGACCCAGTACTTC. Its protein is CASSELQGQAETQYF.

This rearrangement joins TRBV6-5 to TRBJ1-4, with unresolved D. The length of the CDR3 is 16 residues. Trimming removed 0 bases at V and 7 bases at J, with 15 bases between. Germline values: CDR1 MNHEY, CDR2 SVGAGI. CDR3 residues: CASSYSPGLLGEKLFF. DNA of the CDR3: TGTGCCAGCAGTTACTCGCCGGGCCTACTTGGTGAAAAACTGTTTTTT.

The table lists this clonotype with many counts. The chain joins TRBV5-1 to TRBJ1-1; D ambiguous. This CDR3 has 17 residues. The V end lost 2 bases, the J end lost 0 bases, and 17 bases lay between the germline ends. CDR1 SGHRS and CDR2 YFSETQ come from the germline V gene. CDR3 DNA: TGCGCCAGCAGCTTATATGCCAGCCGGAATTTGAACACTGAAGCTTTCTTT. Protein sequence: CASSLYASRNLNTEAFF.

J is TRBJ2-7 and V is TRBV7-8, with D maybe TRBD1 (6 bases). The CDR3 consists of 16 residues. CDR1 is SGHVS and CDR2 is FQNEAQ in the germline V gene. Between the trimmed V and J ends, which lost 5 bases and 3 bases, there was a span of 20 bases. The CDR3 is CASSRTQGVDGYEQYF. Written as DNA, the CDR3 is TGTGCCAGCAGCCGGACACAGGGTGTGGATGGCTACGAGCAGTACTTC.

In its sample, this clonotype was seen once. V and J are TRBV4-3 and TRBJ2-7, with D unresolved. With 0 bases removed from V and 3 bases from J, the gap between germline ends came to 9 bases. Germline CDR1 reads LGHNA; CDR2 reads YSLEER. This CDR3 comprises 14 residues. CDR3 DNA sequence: TGCGCCAGCAGCCAAGACGCCAGTAACTACGAGCAGTACTTC. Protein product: CASSQDASNYEQYF.

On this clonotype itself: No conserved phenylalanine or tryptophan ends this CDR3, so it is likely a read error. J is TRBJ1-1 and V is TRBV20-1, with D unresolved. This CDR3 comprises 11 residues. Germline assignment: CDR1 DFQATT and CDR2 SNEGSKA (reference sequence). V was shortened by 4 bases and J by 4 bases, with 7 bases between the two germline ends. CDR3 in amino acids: CSATSATEAFS. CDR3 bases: TGCAGTGCTACGTCCGCCACTGAAGCTTTCTCT.

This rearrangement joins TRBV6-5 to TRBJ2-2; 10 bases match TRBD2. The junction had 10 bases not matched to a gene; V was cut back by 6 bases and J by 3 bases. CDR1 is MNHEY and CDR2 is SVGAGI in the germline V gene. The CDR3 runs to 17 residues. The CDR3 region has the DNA TGTGCCAGCAGCCACCGCAAGCGGGGGGGGGACACCGGGGAGCTGTTTTTT. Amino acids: CASSHRKRGGDTGELFF.

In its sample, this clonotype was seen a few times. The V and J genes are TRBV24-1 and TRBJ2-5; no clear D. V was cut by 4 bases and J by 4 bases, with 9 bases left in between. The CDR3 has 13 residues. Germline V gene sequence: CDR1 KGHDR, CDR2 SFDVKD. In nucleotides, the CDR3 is TGTGCCACCAGTGACAATACCGGAGAGACCCAGTACTTC. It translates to CATSDNTGETQYF.

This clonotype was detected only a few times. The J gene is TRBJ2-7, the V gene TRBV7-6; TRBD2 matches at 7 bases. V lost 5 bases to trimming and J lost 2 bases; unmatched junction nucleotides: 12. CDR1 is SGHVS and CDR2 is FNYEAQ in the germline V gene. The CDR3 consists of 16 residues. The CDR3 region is CASSPTERDTPYEQYF. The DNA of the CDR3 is TGTGCCAGCAGCCCGACTGAGCGGGATACCCCCTACGAGCAGTACTTC.

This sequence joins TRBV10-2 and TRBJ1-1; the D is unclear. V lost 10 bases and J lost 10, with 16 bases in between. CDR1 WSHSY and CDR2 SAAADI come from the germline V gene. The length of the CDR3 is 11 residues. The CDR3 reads CATWGGNRAFF. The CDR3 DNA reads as TGCGCCACCTGGGGAGGGAACCGAGCTTTCTTT.

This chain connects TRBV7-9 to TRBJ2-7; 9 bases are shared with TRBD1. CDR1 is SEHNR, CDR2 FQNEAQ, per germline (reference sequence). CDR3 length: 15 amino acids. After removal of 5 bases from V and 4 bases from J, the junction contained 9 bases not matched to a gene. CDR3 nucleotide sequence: TGTGCCAGCAGCGTAGGGACAGGGAGAATATACGAGCAGTACTTC. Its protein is CASSVGTGRIYEQYF.

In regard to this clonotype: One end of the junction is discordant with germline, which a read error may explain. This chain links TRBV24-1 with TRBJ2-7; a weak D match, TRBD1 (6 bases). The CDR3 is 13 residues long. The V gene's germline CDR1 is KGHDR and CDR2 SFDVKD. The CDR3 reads CASSYGRGYEQYF. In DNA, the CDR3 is TGTGCCAGCAGTTACGGCAGGGGATACGAGCAGTACTTC.

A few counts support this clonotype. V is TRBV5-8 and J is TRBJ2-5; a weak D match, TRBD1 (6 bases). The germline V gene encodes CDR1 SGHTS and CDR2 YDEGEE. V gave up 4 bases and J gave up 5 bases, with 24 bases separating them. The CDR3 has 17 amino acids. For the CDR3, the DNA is TGTGCCAGCAGCCAGTTCCCCAGGGGAAGGGTTGGGGAGACCCAGTACTTC. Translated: CASSQFPRGRVGETQYF.

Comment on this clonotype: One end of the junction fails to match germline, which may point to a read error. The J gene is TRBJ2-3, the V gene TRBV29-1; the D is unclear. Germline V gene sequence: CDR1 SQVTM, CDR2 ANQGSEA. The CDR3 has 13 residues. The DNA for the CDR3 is TGCAGCGTTGATTCTACCCGGGCAGACACGCAGTATTTT. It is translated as CSVDSTRADTQYF.

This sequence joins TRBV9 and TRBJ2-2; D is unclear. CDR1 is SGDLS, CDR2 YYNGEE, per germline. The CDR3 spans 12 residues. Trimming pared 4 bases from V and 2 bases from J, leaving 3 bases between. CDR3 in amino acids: CASSKNTGELFF. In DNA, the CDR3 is TGTGCCAGCAGCAAAAACACCGGGGAGCTGTTTTTT.

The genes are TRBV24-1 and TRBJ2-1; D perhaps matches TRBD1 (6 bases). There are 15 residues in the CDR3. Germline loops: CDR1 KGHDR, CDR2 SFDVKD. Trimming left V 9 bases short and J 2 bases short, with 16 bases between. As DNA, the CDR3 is TGTGCCACCGGTGCCCAGGCAGGGGCCTACAATGAGCAGTTCTTC. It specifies CATGAQAGAYNEQFF.

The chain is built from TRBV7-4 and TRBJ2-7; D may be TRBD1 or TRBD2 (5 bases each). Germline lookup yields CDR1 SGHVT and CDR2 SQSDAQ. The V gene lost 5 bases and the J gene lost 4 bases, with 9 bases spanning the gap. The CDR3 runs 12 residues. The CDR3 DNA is TGTGCCAGCAGCCAGGGACGGTACGAGCAGTACTTC. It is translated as CASSQGRYEQYF.

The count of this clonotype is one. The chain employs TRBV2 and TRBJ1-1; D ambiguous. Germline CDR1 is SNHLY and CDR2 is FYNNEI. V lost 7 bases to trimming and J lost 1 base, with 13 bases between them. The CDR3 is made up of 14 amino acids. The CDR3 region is CASNSWSANTEAFF. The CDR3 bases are TGTGCCAGCAATTCATGGTCGGCGAACACTGAAGCTTTCTTT.